This T cell receptor (beta chain) appears in the sequencing data of a study of CD8 T cells in Susac syndrome. Study findings and constraints: It was acknowledged by the study that relatively few individuals were included in its TCR sequencing and HLA analysis.

Sequencing of TCR beta was undertaken in CD8+ and CD4+ T cells derived from blood. Isolation of CD8+ and CD4+ T cells was performed negatively, whereas enrichment of TEMRA cells was done by FACS. Details on this clonotype: Its matching antigen is unknown.

About 0.45 to 1 ug RNA was reverse transcribed with random hexamers. TCR beta CDR3 was amplified by immunoSEQ covering 54 Vbeta and 13 Jbeta. TCRdb reanalysed the immunoSEQ multiplex PCR reads using MiXCR and keeps one entry per CDR3 protein. The repertoire consists of 150,000 to 200,000 distinct CDR3 sequences, with more than 90% occurring once and the leading ten covering 0.093%. Germline V gene lookup returns CDR1 LGHDT and CDR2 YNNKEL (reference sequence). This CDR3 has 16 residues. V was trimmed by 3 bases and J by 4 bases, leaving 15 bases between them. The TCR sequence derives from a human donor with multiple sclerosis. Sample: CD4+ T cells from PBMCs. This chain links TRBV3-1 with TRBJ2-2; tentative D call: TRBD1 (6 bases). CDR3 protein: CASSHRWGHSTGELFF. DNA for the CDR3: TGTGCCAGCAGCCACAGGTGGGGGCATAGCACCGGGGAGCTGTTTTTT.